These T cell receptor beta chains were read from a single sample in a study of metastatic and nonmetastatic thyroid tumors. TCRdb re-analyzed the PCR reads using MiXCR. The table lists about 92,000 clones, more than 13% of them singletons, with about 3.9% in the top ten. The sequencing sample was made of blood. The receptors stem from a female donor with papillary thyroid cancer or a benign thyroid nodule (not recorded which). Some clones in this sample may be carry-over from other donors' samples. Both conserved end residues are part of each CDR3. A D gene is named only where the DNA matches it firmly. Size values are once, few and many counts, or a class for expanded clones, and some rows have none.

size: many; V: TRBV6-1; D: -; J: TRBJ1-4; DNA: TGTGCCAGCAGTGGACGACGACTTGCTGAGGGGGAAAAACTGTTTTTT; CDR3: CASSGRRLAEGEKLFF
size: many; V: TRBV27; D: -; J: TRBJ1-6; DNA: TGTGCCAGCAGTTTATTCCGTAATTCACCCCTCCACTTT; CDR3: CASSLFRNSPLHF
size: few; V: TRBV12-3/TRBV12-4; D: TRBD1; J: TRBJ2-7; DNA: TGTGCCAGCAGTTTTGGGCAGGGGGAAGAGCGGTACTTC; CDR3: CASSFGQGEERYF
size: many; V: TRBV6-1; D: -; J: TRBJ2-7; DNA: TGTGCCAGCAGTGAAGGACAGGCGAGCTCCTACGAGCAGTACTTC; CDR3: CASSEGQASSYEQYF
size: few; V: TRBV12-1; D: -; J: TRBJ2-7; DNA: TGTGCCAGCACCCTGGGGGGGGCTATTTCAAACGAGCAGTACTTC; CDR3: CASTLGGAISNEQYF
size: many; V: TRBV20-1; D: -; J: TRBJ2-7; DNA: TGCAGTGCTAGTGGATTCGGATCCTACGAGCAGTACTTC; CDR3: CSASGFGSYEQYF
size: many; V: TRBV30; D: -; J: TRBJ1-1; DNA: TGTGCCTGGGACCCCGAGGGAATGACTGAAGCTTTCTTT; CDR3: CAWDPEGMTEAFF
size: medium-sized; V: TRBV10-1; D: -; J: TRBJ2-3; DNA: TGCGCCAGCAGTGAGGGCAGGCCACCGGATACGCAGTATTTT; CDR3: CASSEGRPPDTQYF
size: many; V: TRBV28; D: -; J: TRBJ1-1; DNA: TGTGCCATCGTGGCCCGGAGGCGGACTGAAGCTTTCTTT; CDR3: CAIVARRRTEAFF
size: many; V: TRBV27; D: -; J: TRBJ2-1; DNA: TGTGCCAGCAGTCGCCAGTGGGGGCCGGGTAATGAGCAGTTCTTC; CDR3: CASSRQWGPGNEQFF
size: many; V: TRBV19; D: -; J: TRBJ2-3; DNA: TGTGCCAGTAGTATAGGGTGGGCGCTAAGCACAGATACGCAGTATTTT; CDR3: CASSIGWALSTDTQYF
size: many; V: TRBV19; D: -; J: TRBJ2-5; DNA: TGTGCCAGTAGTCAGGGTAATTCTGGGGAGACCCAGTACTTC; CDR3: CASSQGNSGETQYF
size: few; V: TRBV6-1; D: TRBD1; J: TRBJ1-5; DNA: TGTGCCAGTACCACCTTCAGGGGACAGGGGGCCGTTGGGCCCCAGCATTTT; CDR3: CASTTFRGQGAVGPQHF
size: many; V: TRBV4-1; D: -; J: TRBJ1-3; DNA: TGCGCCAGCAGCCAAGATAGACTCCCCTCTGGAAACGCAGGAAACACCATATATTTT; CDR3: CASSQDRLPSGNAGNTIYF
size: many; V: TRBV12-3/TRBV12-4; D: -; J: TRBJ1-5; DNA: TGTGCCAGCAGTTTAGGGGTACAACCTTATAGCAATCAGCCCCAGCATTTT; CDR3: CASSLGVQPYSNQPQHF
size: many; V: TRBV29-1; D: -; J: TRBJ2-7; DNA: TGCAGCGTTTTGGGGGCCGCCTACGAGCAGTACTTC; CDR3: CSVLGAAYEQYF
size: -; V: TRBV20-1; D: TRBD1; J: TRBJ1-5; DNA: TGCAGTGCTAGAAGGGGACAGGGCGAGGGTCAGACCCAGCATTTT; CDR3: CSARRGQGEGQTQHF
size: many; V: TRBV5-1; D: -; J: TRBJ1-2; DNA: TGCGCCAGTGCCCGCGACACAGGGACTAACTATGGCTACACCTTC; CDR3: CASARDTGTNYGYTF
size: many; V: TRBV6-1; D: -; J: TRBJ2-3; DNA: TGTGCCAGCAGTCACGACACTAGGGGCACAGATACGCAGTATTTT; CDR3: CASSHDTRGTDTQYF
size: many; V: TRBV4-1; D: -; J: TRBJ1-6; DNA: TGCGCCAGCAGCCCACTGATCAACCAGGGCCCTATCTCACCCCTCCACTTT; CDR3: CASSPLINQGPISPLHF